Below are 25 T cell receptor beta chains sequenced from a single sample in a study of response to subunit inactivated influenza vaccine. TCRdb fed the RT-PCR reads into MiXCR, producing one record per CDR3 protein. The repertoire has more than 500,000 distinct CDR3 sequences, 10% to 12% of them found once; the top ten carry 8% to 13%. The same data also went into a second study, on T cells expressing NK-cell markers. As that study records: Beta-chain TCR cDNA was generated via 5'RACE template switching with UMIs.

The sample in question was PBMCs from blood, obtained on the day of vaccination. The receptors were gathered from a man in his forties or fifties who received an inactivated influenza vaccine.

This clonotype was counted between two and nine times. The V call is TRBV20-1, the J call TRBJ2-1; 7 bases align to TRBD2. Germline V lookup: CDR1 DFQATT, CDR2 SNEGSKA (reference sequence). The CDR3 covers 15 residues. Losses at the gene ends were 3 bases for V and 3 bases for J; bases not matched to a gene: 8. The CDR3 reads CSARPLSGGYNEQFF. The CDR3 bases are TGCAGTGCTAGGCCGTTGTCGGGGGGCTACAATGAGCAGTTCTTC.

There are many counts of this clonotype. The chain combines TRBV5-1 with TRBJ2-5; D may be TRBD2 (6 bases). Germline loops: CDR1 SGHRS, CDR2 YFSETQ. The CDR3 has 14 amino acids. V lost 1 base to trimming and J lost 4 bases, with 11 bases between them. The CDR3 DNA reads as TGCGCCAGCAGCTTGTACGGAGGGTCAGAGACCCAGTACTTC. Its translation: CASSLYGGSETQYF.

The chain combines TRBV11-2 with TRBJ2-3; D is possibly TRBD1 or TRBD2 (5 bases each). The CDR3 length is 15 residues. Trimming pared 5 bases from V and 4 bases from J, leaving 16 bases between. Germline assignment: CDR1 SGHAT and CDR2 FQNNGV. The CDR3 DNA follows: TGTGCCAGCAGCCCCTTGGTGGGGGTTTCAGATACGCAGTATTTT. This gives the protein CASSPLVGVSDTQYF.

This clonotype was seen many times. The chain joins TRBV3-1 to TRBJ2-1, with 10 bases identical to TRBD2. CDR1 LGHDT and CDR2 YNNKEL come from the germline V gene (reference sequence). Losses at the gene ends were 6 bases for V and 5 bases for J; bases not matched to a gene: 10. CDR3 size: 16 residues. The CDR3 loop reads CASRLAGTSDDNEQFF. The DNA of the CDR3 is TGTGCCAGCAGGCTTGCCGGGACTAGCGACGACAATGAGCAGTTCTTC.

This clonotype has a handful of counts. This chain connects TRBV2 to TRBJ2-1; 10 bases line up with TRBD2. Germline CDR1 and CDR2: SNHLY and FYNNEI. This CDR3 has 18 amino acids. Trimming at V came to 8 bases and at J to 3 bases, leaving 16 bases not matched to a gene. The CDR3 coding sequence is TGTGCCAGCGGGGGACTAGCGAGCGACTCTAATTTCTACAATGAGCAGTTCTTC. Residues: CASGGLASDSNFYNEQFF.

The genes are TRBV7-2 and TRBJ2-3; D unclear. The V and J ends lost 2 bases and 9 bases respectively, with 18 bases between them. Looked up from germline, CDR1 is SGHTA and CDR2 is FQGNSA. The CDR3 runs 15 residues. In nucleotides, the CDR3 is TGTGCCAGCAGCTTAAGGACGGTCGGAGTGGGGACGCAGTATTTT. Translation: CASSLRTVGVGTQYF. The full variable domain, rest sourced from reference TRBV7-2 and TRBJ2-3, is GAGVSQSPSNKVTEKGKDVELRCDPISGHTALYWYRQSLGQGLEFLIYFQGNSAPDKSGLPSDRFSAERTGGSVSTLTIQRTQQEDSAVYLCASSLRTVGVGTQYFGPGTRLTVL.

The table lists this clonotype with a few counts. The genes are TRBV6-5 and TRBJ2-1, with a possible D match to TRBD1 (6 bases). The CDR3 covers 14 residues. CDR1 MNHEY and CDR2 SVGAGI come from the germline V gene. V was shortened by 0 bases and J by 7 bases, with 10 bases between the two germline ends. Here the CDR3 DNA reads TGTGCCAGCAGTTACTCGGCCCAGGGGAATGAGCAGTTCTTC. Translating gives CASSYSAQGNEQFF.

V is TRBV11-2 and J is TRBJ2-5; 12 bases are shared with TRBD2. Trimming took 0 bases from V and 5 from J; bases not matched to a gene: 19. The CDR3 sequence is 21 residues long. Germline-derived CDR1 and CDR2 are SGHAT and FQNNGV. CDR3 coding DNA: TGTGCCAGCAGCTTAGACAAACCCCTCCGAGGACTAGCGGGATATAAGGAGACCCAGTACTTC. Encoded protein: CASSLDKPLRGLAGYKETQYF. Filled out from reference TRBV11-2 and TRBJ2-5, the complete variable domain reads EAGVAQSPRYKIIEKRQSVAFWCNPISGHATLYWYQQILGQGPKLLIQFQNNGVVDDSQLPKDRFSAERLKGVDSTLKIQPAKLEDSAVYLCASSLDKPLRGLAGYKETQYFGPGTRLLVL.

The rearrangement uses TRBV20-1 and TRBJ2-2; 8 nucleotides agree with TRBD2. CDR1 DFQATT and CDR2 SNEGSKA come from the germline V gene (reference sequence). The V and J ends lost 3 bases and 3 bases, in that order; junction bases with no gene match: 9. CDR3 length equals 16 residues. CDR3 region: CSARDLTSEDTGELFF. The CDR3 coding sequence is TGCAGTGCTAGGGATTTGACTAGCGAAGACACCGGGGAGCTGTTTTTT.

This chain joins TRBV12-3 or TRBV12-4 and TRBJ2-2; D may be TRBD2 (6 bases). Trimming removed 8 bases at V and 5 bases at J, with 12 bases between. CDR3 length: 13 amino acids. The DNA of the CDR3 is TGTGCCAGCGCCTTAGCGGTGACCGGGGAGCTGTTTTTT. Translation gives CASALAVTGELFF.

This sequence joins TRBV11-2 and TRBJ2-5; 7 bases are a match to TRBD1. The CDR3 is 16 residues long. Trimming cost V 5 bases and J 3 bases; bases outside gene matches: 12. The germline gives CDR1 SGHAT, CDR2 FQNNGV. CDR3 sequence: CASSTPQDRAEETQYF. In nucleotides, the CDR3 is TGTGCCAGCAGCACACCACAAGACAGGGCAGAAGAGACCCAGTACTTC.

This clonotype turned up a few times. The chain recombines TRBV12-3 or TRBV12-4 with TRBJ2-5; TRBD2 agrees at 7 bases. Germline trimming cut 4 bases from V and 5 bases from J; bases unmatched to any gene: 7. This CDR3 is built from 14 residues. In DNA, the CDR3 is TGTGCCAGCAGTTGGAAAGGGCGGGGGGAGACCCAGTACTTC. Its protein is CASSWKGRGETQYF.

This clonotype was found a few times. V gene TRBV5-1 combines with J gene TRBJ2-7; tentatively, D is TRBD2 (6 bases). The ends were cut back, 4 bases at V and 6 bases at J, with 14 bases in the middle. The CDR3 spans 13 residues. Germline V gives CDR1 SGHRS, CDR2 YFSETQ. The CDR3 nucleotides are TGCGCCAGCAGCGGACCGGGGGTGGGCGAGCAGTACTTC. Translating gives CASSGPGVGEQYF. Combining the CDR3 with reference TRBV5-1 and TRBJ2-7 gives the whole variable domain KAGVTQTPRYLIKTRGQQVTLSCSPISGHRSVSWYQQTPGQGLQFLFEYFSETQRNKGNFPGRFSGRQFSNSRSEMNVSTLELGDSALYLCASSGPGVGEQYFGPGTRLTVT.

This sequence joins TRBV25-1 and TRBJ2-4; no definite D call. The V end lost 5 bases, the J end lost 3 bases, and 8 bases lay between the germline ends. The germline gives CDR1 MGHDK, CDR2 SYGVNS. The CDR3 extends over 13 amino acids. CDR3 DNA: TGTGCCAGCAGTCCAGAGAACAAAAACATTCAGTACTTC. As protein: CASSPENKNIQYF.

This chain connects TRBV3-1 to TRBJ2-3; 10 positions agree with TRBD2. V trimming: 3 bases; J trimming: 1 base; junction bases outside the gene matches: 7. The length of the CDR3 is 17 residues. Germline CDR1 and CDR2: LGHDT and YNNKEL (reference sequence). CDR3 DNA sequence: TGTGCCAGCAGCCATGCTAGGACTAGCGGAGGCACAGATACGCAGTATTTT. Residues: CASSHARTSGGTDTQYF.

This rearrangement joins TRBV24-1 to TRBJ2-1; 12 positions match TRBD2. This CDR3 is built from 17 residues. Germline V gene data show CDR1 as KGHDR and CDR2 as SFDVKD. J was trimmed by 6 bases and V by 4 bases; bases with no gene match: 9. The CDR3 sequence: CATSEAPGLAGRNEQFF. CDR3 DNA sequence: TGTGCCACCAGTGAGGCGCCGGGACTAGCGGGTCGCAATGAGCAGTTCTTC.

This clonotype was found a few times. The chain is built from TRBV7-9 and TRBJ2-5; 7 bases are shared with TRBD1. This CDR3 spans 14 amino acids. Germline trimming cut 5 bases from V and 5 bases from J; bases unmatched to any gene: 8. CDR1 and CDR2 (germline): SEHNR, FQNEAQ (reference sequence). The CDR3 loop reads CASSPRTGVETQYF. DNA for the CDR3: TGTGCCAGCAGCCCAAGGACAGGCGTGGAGACCCAGTACTTC.

The CDR3 DNA sequence: TGTGCCAGCAGCTTAGAGCGAGGGACGCAGTATTTT. It specifies CASSLERGTQYF. The rearrangement joins TRBV7-2 to TRBJ2-3; possibly TRBD2 for D (5 bases). This CDR3 comprises 12 residues. Trimming took off 1 base at V and 9 bases at J, with 8 bases between the two ends. Germline CDR1 and CDR2: SGHTA and FQGNSA.

The rearrangement uses TRBV7-2 and TRBJ1-5; D gene unclear. The CDR3 has 14 residues. Deletions cut 5 bases from V and 7 bases from J, with 15 bases between. Germline CDR1 reads SGHTA; CDR2 reads FQGNSA. CDR3 coding DNA: TGTGCCAGCAGCCCTGGCTACGGCAGCCAGCCCCAGCATTTT. Encoded protein: CASSPGYGSQPQHF. The variable domain in full, completed from reference TRBV7-2 and TRBJ1-5, reads GAGVSQSPSNKVTEKGKDVELRCDPISGHTALYWYRQSLGQGLEFLIYFQGNSAPDKSGLPSDRFSAERTGGSVSTLTIQRTQQEDSAVYLCASSPGYGSQPQHFGDGTRLSIL.

The genes are TRBV6-5 and TRBJ1-2; unclear D gene. Germline V CDR1 and CDR2: MNHEY, SVGAGI. The CDR3 runs 14 residues. The V and J ends lost 2 bases and 7 bases respectively, with 14 bases between them. The CDR3 coding sequence is TGTGCCAGCAGTTACACCTATTCCCCTCGTGGCTACACCTTC. Its protein is CASSYTYSPRGYTF.

This clonotype was detected only a few times. V is TRBV20-1 and J is TRBJ1-3; 12 positions match TRBD1. This CDR3 spans 15 amino acids. Germline V lookup: CDR1 DFQATT, CDR2 SNEGSKA (reference sequence). V gave up 5 bases and J gave up 2 bases; unmatched junction bases: 4. The CDR3 nucleotides are TGCAGTGCTCAGGGACAGGGGGCTACTGGAAACACCATATATTTT. Its translation is CSAQGQGATGNTIYF.

This clonotype was observed many times. The chain uses TRBV29-1 and TRBJ2-7; TRBD1 agrees at 7 bases. Germline CDR1 reads SQVTM; CDR2 reads ANQGSEA. Trimming cost V 7 bases and J 6 bases; bases outside gene matches: 6. The CDR3 spans 11 residues. CDR3 nucleotide sequence: TGCAGCGGATGGACAGGAGGCGAGCAGTACTTC. This gives the protein CSGWTGGEQYF.

This clonotype was detected a few times. The chain recombines TRBV9 with TRBJ2-7; 8 bases fit TRBD1. With 5 bases clipped from V and 5 bases from J, the junction kept 18 bases outside the gene matches. This CDR3 contains 17 residues. The V gene's germline CDR1 is SGDLS and CDR2 YYNGEE. DNA of the CDR3: TGTGCCAGCAGTACAGGGACAGGACGCCCCCCATCTGACGAGCAGTACTTC. Its protein is CASSTGTGRPPSDEQYF.

The chain has TRBV20-1 and TRBJ2-7; D gene ambiguous. This CDR3 has 14 amino acids. Trimming pared 2 bases from V and 3 bases from J, leaving 14 bases between. From germline, CDR1 is DFQATT and CDR2 SNEGSKA (reference sequence). CDR3 sequence: CSARIPHQNYEQYF. The CDR3 nucleotides read TGCAGTGCTAGAATCCCGCATCAAAACTACGAGCAGTACTTC.

The CDR3 DNA is TGCAGTGCTAGAGGACTAGCGGGGACCCAGTACTTC. As protein: CSARGLAGTQYF. The gene calls are TRBV20-1 and TRBJ2-5; 10 bases match TRBD2. Losses at the gene ends were 1 base for V and 7 bases for J; bases not matched to a gene: 0. This CDR3 has 12 amino acids. Germline lookup yields CDR1 DFQATT and CDR2 SNEGSKA (reference sequence).